This entry lists 4 T cell receptor beta chains sequenced from one sample in a study of blood T cells in healthy people across ages. The use of a sample-barcoded 5' primer and a J-beta primer mix characterized a second PCR of 7 to 11 cycles. Via MiXCR, TCRdb re-called the 5' RACE reads, giving one row per CDR3 protein. This sample has roughly 1,000,000 distinct CDR3 sequences, with less than 25% found just once. In addition, the sample was reused for a study of T cells of mothers and their children.

The sample consisted of blood. The receptor source for this set is a girl between 2 and 10 years old in good health.

The chain recombines TRBV29-1 with TRBJ2-5; 9 bases line up with TRBD1. The junction had 4 bases not matched to a gene; V was cut back by 6 bases and J by 5 bases. The germline CDR1 and CDR2 sequences are SQVTM and ANQGSEA. The CDR3 length is 12 residues. CDR3 region: CSVQGAGETQYF. The CDR3 DNA sequence: TGCAGCGTACAGGGGGCGGGGGAGACCCAGTACTTC.

This clonotype came up a few times. The chain is built from TRBV24-1 and TRBJ2-1; the D is unclear. The CDR3 length is 13 residues. The germline CDR1 and CDR2 sequences are KGHDR and SFDVKD. V lost 1 base to trimming and J lost 9 bases, with 9 bases between them. The DNA for the CDR3 is TGTGCCACCAGTGATTTCCCAGGTGGTGAGCAGTTCTTC. Translating it yields CATSDFPGGEQFF.

The chain combines TRBV5-1 with TRBJ2-2; D possibly corresponds to TRBD1 (6 bases). This CDR3 comprises 14 residues. V was cut by 0 bases and J by 6 bases, with 9 bases left in between. Germline V gene lookup returns CDR1 SGHRS and CDR2 YFSETQ. The CDR3 DNA reads TGCGCCAGCAGCTTGGACAGGGCGGCCGGGGAGCTGTTTTTT. Amino acids: CASSLDRAAGELFF. The full variable domain, with the rest looked up from reference TRBV5-1 and TRBJ2-2, is KAGVTQTPRYLIKTRGQQVTLSCSPISGHRSVSWYQQTPGQGLQFLFEYFSETQRNKGNFPGRFSGRQFSNSRSEMNVSTLELGDSALYLCASSLDRAAGELFFGEGSRLTVL.

Only a few counts were recorded for this clonotype. The chain recombines TRBV29-1 with TRBJ2-5; possibly TRBD2 for D (5 bases). The CDR3 is made up of 15 amino acids. Looked up from germline, CDR1 is SQVTM and CDR2 is ANQGSEA. The V end lost 5 bases, the J end lost 2 bases, and 18 bases lay between the germline ends. The CDR3 loop reads CSVTRLGVPQETQYF. In DNA form, the CDR3 reads TGCAGCGTTACCAGACTGGGAGTACCTCAAGAGACCCAGTACTTC.